This section outlines one T cell receptor beta chain sequence together with its context. The CDR3 is made up of 14 amino acids. Germline CDR1 and CDR2: SNHLY and FYNNEI. Trimming left V 3 bases short and J 6 bases short, with 11 bases between. Clones were read by immunoSEQ multiplex PCR, and TCRdb kept only the in-frame ones, dropping some. Of about 80,000 clones in the sample, just under 90% were seen once. This entry comes from a study of control samples from healthy donors and cancer patients. J is TRBJ2-2 and V is TRBV2, with D possibly TRBD1 on 5 matching bases. Sequencing input: blood. The clonotype originates from a man in his forties or fifties in good health. The CDR3 is CASSDRVLAGELFF. As DNA, the CDR3 is TGTGCCAGCAGTGACAGGGTACTGGCCGGGGAGCTGTTTTTT.